The 26 T cell receptor beta chains below all came from one sample that was sequenced in a study of MAIT cells during Salmonella Paratyphi A infection (TCRdb year 2017). To prepare the library, 5' RACE was applied. Sequencing relied on an Illumina MiSeq. In TCRdb, the public reads were trimmed at Q25 with fastp and aligned with MiXCR, with productive beta chains retained. Each record represents a unique CDR3 protein, reported with the most common genes and DNA among its rows. In this sample the table shows some 700 distinct CDR3 sequences, roughly 33% of which occur a single time. Clones ranked in the top ten supply roughly 35% of the sample. Antigen specificity for these receptors is unknown. What the time point label conveys for this sample: after infection, following antibiotic treatment. Using flow cytometry, MAIT cells, defined as Valpha7.2+ CD161+ T cells, were identified and sorted. Points the paper makes about the study in general: MAIT TRBV usage was oligoclonal with a preference for TRBV20 and TRBV6, and infection appeared not to change this usage.

The specimen comprised MAIT cells from PBMCs, sampled at the last sampling point of the challenge study. The origin of the receptors is a person aged 18-70 years who was deliberately infected with Salmonella Paratyphi A in a paratyphoid fever challenge study.

By frequency in the sample, this clonotype is large. V usage is TRBV4-1 and J usage is TRBJ1-5, with D perhaps TRBD1 (5 bases). Germline values: CDR1 MGHRA, CDR2 YSYEKL. The CDR3 length is 16 residues. V was clipped by 4 bases and J by 6 bases, with 19 bases between them. Here the CDR3 reads CASSPTGWGGGQPQHF. CDR3 nucleotide sequence: TGCGCCAGCAGCCCGACTGGATGGGGCGGGGGTCAGCCCCAGCATTTT.

This clonotype is large. This rearrangement joins TRBV6-2 or TRBV6-3 to TRBJ2-1, with D perhaps TRBD1 (5 bases). Germline loops: CDR1 MNHEY, CDR2 SVGEGT. The CDR3 spans 13 residues. V lost 8 bases and J lost 7, with 15 bases in between. The CDR3 protein is CASGKTDLNEQFF. The CDR3 DNA reads as TGTGCCAGCGGGAAGACAGACCTAAATGAGCAGTTCTTC.

This clonotype was counted only a few times. This sequence joins TRBV4-3 and TRBJ2-6, with 8 bases fitting TRBD1. Germline V gene lookup returns CDR1 LGHNA and CDR2 YSLEER. This CDR3 region has 18 residues. V shed 1 base, J shed 4 bases, and the junction held 9 bases outside the gene matches. CDR3 sequence: CASSQASTGAEGANVLTF. The CDR3 nucleotides read TGCGCCAGCAGCCAAGCCTCGACAGGGGCGGAAGGGGCCAACGTCCTGACTTTC.

By share, this clonotype ranks as large (0.1 to 1%). The chain recombines TRBV20-1 with TRBJ1-6; the match to TRBD1 covers 9 bases. Trimming removed 0 bases from V and 7 bases from J; junction bases left unmatched: 7. The germline gives CDR1 DFQATT, CDR2 SNEGSKA (reference sequence). The CDR3 contains 16 residues. CDR3 in DNA: TGCAGTGCTAGAGATCAATGGACAGGGGAAAATTCACCCCTCCACTTT. It is translated as CSARDQWTGENSPLHF.

This clonotype has just a few counts. This chain uses TRBV20-1 with TRBJ2-5, with a tentative D call TRBD2 (6 bases). V was trimmed by 3 bases and J by 5 bases, leaving 16 bases between them. The CDR3 has 14 amino acids. Germline V lookup: CDR1 DFQATT, CDR2 SNEGSKA (reference sequence). The CDR3 coding sequence is TGCAGTGCTAGGGGGGGAGGAGTGTCGGAGACCCAGTACTTC. Residues: CSARGGGVSETQYF.

The chain couples TRBV29-1 to TRBJ1-2; 10 bases are shared with TRBD1. The CDR3 extends over 15 amino acids. Germline loops: CDR1 SQVTM, CDR2 ANQGSEA. Losses at the gene ends were 2 bases for V and 5 bases for J; bases not matched to a gene: 8. The CDR3 nucleotides read TGCAGCGTTGAAAACGGGACAGGGGTGGAGTATGGCTACACCTTC. The encoded protein is CSVENGTGVEYGYTF.

Remarks on this clonotype: Because the CDR3 is missing its conserved closing phenylalanine or tryptophan, this is likely a read error. CDR3 amino acids: CASRDDRTYEQYG. The CDR3 DNA follows: TGTGCCAGCAGGGACGACAGAACCTACGAGCAGTACGGC. V is TRBV6-5 and J is TRBJ2-7, with a tentative D call TRBD1 (5 bases). This CDR3 is 13 amino acids long. Trimming took off 6 bases at V and 2 bases at J, with 11 bases between the two ends. CDR1 and CDR2 from the germline V gene are MNHEY and SVGAGI.

The genes are TRBV7-3 and TRBJ2-1; 8 positions agree with TRBD2. The CDR3 runs 16 residues. Germline V gives CDR1 SGHTA, CDR2 FQGTGA. With V trimmed by 0 bases and J by 12 bases, 13 bases remained unmatched. CDR3 bases: TGTGCCAGCAGCTTAACGCGAGCCGCGGGGGGCGCGGGGCAGTTCTTC. The encoded protein is CASSLTRAAGGAGQFF. The full variable domain, rest sourced from reference TRBV7-3 and TRBJ2-1, is GAGVSQTPSNKVTEKGKYVELRCDPISGHTALYWYRQSLGQGPEFLIYFQGTGAADDSGLPNDRFFAVRPEGSVSTLKIQRTERGDSAVYLCASSLTRAAGGAGQFFGPGTRLTVL.

The chain uses TRBV20-1 and TRBJ2-1; no definite D call. CDR3 length equals 15 residues. The germline V gene has CDR1 DFQATT and CDR2 SNEGSKA (reference sequence). V was clipped by 0 bases and J by 0 bases, with 9 bases between them. CDR3 sequence: CSARDPATSYNEQFF. CDR3 nucleotide sequence: TGCAGTGCTAGAGATCCAGCGACCTCCTACAATGAGCAGTTCTTC.

This clonotype was counted only a few times. The V call is TRBV7-3, the J call TRBJ2-2; no firm D call. The CDR3 has 15 amino acids. Trimming took off 5 bases at V and 1 base at J, with 11 bases between the two ends. Per the germline V gene, CDR1 is SGHTA and CDR2 is FQGTGA. The CDR3 region is CASSPRPGNTGELFF. The CDR3 DNA sequence: TGTGCCAGCAGCCCACGGCCAGGGAACACCGGGGAGCTGTTTTTT.

This clonotype was detected only a few times. The chain couples TRBV28 to TRBJ2-2; maybe TRBD2 (6 bases). CDR3 size: 14 residues. CDR1 MDHEN and CDR2 SYDVKM come from the germline V gene. V was trimmed by 7 bases and J by 6 bases, leaving 15 bases between them. The CDR3 bases are TGTGCCAGCAAGGACGGGAGTGAGTCCGGGGAGCTGTTTTTT. Residues: CASKDGSESGELFF. The variable domain in full, completed from reference TRBV28 and TRBJ2-2, reads DVKVTQSSRYLVKRTGEKVFLECVQDMDHENMFWYRQDPGLGLRLIYFSYDVKMKEKGDIPEGYSVSREKKERFSLILESASTNQTSMYLCASKDGSESGELFFGEGSRLTVL.

The rearrangement links TRBV7-2 to TRBJ2-5; D not resolved. Trimming stripped 5 bases from V and 0 bases from J, with 7 bases between. The CDR3 sequence is 13 residues long. Looked up from germline, CDR1 is SGHTA and CDR2 is FQGNSA. CDR3 protein: CASSKSYQETQYF. For the CDR3, the DNA is TGTGCCAGCAGCAAATCTTACCAAGAGACCCAGTACTTC. Full variable domain (rest looked up from reference TRBV7-2 and TRBJ2-5): GAGVSQSPSNKVTEKGKDVELRCDPISGHTALYWYRQSLGQGLEFLIYFQGNSAPDKSGLPSDRFSAERTGGSVSTLTIQRTQQEDSAVYLCASSKSYQETQYFGPGTRLLVL.

The chain links TRBV6-4 to TRBJ2-2; 8 bases are a match to TRBD2. V was pared by 5 bases and J by 4 bases, with 0 bases of the junction left unmatched. CDR3 length: 13 residues. Germline CDR1 MRHNA, CDR2 SNTAGT. The CDR3 nucleotides are TGTGCCAGCAGTAGCGGGAGCACCGGGGAGCTGTTTTTT. This translates into CASSSGSTGELFF.

In its sample, this clonotype ranks as large (0.1 to 1%). This chain joins TRBV20-1 and TRBJ2-2; weak D call: TRBD1 (5 bases). The V end was cut by 6 bases, the J end by 1 base, with 12 bases between. Germline V gene sequence: CDR1 DFQATT, CDR2 SNEGSKA (reference sequence). The CDR3 totals 14 residues. CDR3 protein: CSARPTENTGELFF. CDR3 nucleotides: TGCAGTGCCCGGCCGACAGAGAACACCGGGGAGCTGTTTTTT.

This clonotype is deemed hyperexpanded. The V call is TRBV24-1, the J call TRBJ2-7; the D gene is possibly TRBD1 (5 bases). The CDR3 has 14 residues. The germline V gene encodes CDR1 KGHDR and CDR2 SFDVKD. Trimming removed 0 bases at V and 6 bases at J, with 11 bases between. The CDR3 loop is CATSDLGDSTEQYF. CDR3 sequence (DNA): TGTGCCACCAGTGATTTGGGAGACAGTACCGAGCAGTACTTC.

The V call is TRBV20-1, the J call TRBJ1-6; TRBD1 agrees at 8 bases. Germline V gives CDR1 DFQATT, CDR2 SNEGSKA (reference sequence). This CDR3 has 15 amino acids. V shed 0 bases, J shed 5 bases, and the junction held 3 bases outside the gene matches. This chain's CDR3 is CSAREPTGDNSPLHF. The CDR3, as DNA: TGCAGTGCTAGAGAGCCGACAGGGGATAATTCACCCCTCCACTTT.

This clonotype showed up just a few times. The chain couples TRBV7-9 to TRBJ2-7, with D possibly called TRBD1 or TRBD2 (5 bases each). Germline CDR1 reads SEHNR; CDR2 reads FQNEAQ (reference sequence). This CDR3 region has 15 residues. The V end lost 3 bases, the J end lost 0 bases, and 12 bases lay between the germline ends. CDR3 sequence reads: CASSLRDRSSYEQYF. The CDR3 region has the DNA TGTGCCAGCAGCTTGAGGGACCGGAGCTCCTACGAGCAGTACTTC.

The genes are TRBV30 and TRBJ2-2; D perhaps matches TRBD2 (6 bases). The CDR3 length is 15 residues. Trimming stripped 3 bases from V and 3 bases from J, with 14 bases between. The germline V gene has CDR1 GTSNPN and CDR2 SVGIG (reference sequence). The CDR3 nucleotides read TGTGCCTGGAGCCACCTTGCGGGGCACACCGGGGAGCTGTTTTTT. Amino acid sequence: CAWSHLAGHTGELFF.

This clonotype turned up a few times. V usage is TRBV20-1 and J usage is TRBJ2-5; no firm D call. Germline CDR1 and CDR2: DFQATT and SNEGSKA (reference sequence). The length of the CDR3 is 14 residues. V was clipped by 1 base and J by 1 base, with 10 bases between them. The CDR3 coding sequence is TGCAGTGCTAGAGTCGGCCTGCCCCAAGAGACCCAGTACTTC. Its translation: CSARVGLPQETQYF.

The sample holds a few counts of this clonotype. This CDR3 is CASSEPGQGYNEQFF. DNA for the CDR3: TGTGCCAGCAGTGAGCCGGGACAGGGGTACAATGAGCAGTTCTTC. The genes are TRBV6-4 and TRBJ2-1, with TRBD1 matching over 10 bases. The trim removed 3 bases at V and 4 bases at J, leaving 3 bases unmatched. The germline gives CDR1 MRHNA, CDR2 SNTAGT. The CDR3 length is 15 residues.

This clonotype is classed as medium-sized (0.01 to 0.1%). The CDR3 bases are TGCAGTGTCAAAACCGGGACTAGCATTTTCGAGACCCAGTACTTC. Residues: CSVKTGTSIFETQYF. The chain has TRBV20-1 and TRBJ2-5; TRBD2 matches 9 bases. CDR1 and CDR2 (germline): DFQATT, SNEGSKA (reference sequence). The CDR3 is 15 residues long. V shed 7 bases and J 5 bases; nucleotides not matched to a gene: 14.

The chain has TRBV6-2 or TRBV6-3 and TRBJ2-7; D not resolved. The ends were cut back, 0 bases at V and 5 bases at J, with 17 bases in the middle. The CDR3 is made up of 16 amino acids. Germline V gives CDR1 MNHEY, CDR2 SVGEGT. In DNA form, the CDR3 reads TGTGCCAGCAGTTACTCTTCAGGCTCGGTTACAGACGAGCAGTACTTC. It yields the protein CASSYSSGSVTDEQYF.

In its sample, this clonotype ranks as hyperexpanded. This chain links TRBV6-5 with TRBJ2-7, with D perhaps TRBD1 (5 bases). Germline V gene data show CDR1 as MNHEY and CDR2 as SVGAGI. The length of the CDR3 is 13 residues. The germline V and J ends were trimmed by 2 bases and 2 bases, with 7 bases remaining between them. CDR3 sequence reads: CASSYDRTYEQYF. Written as DNA, the CDR3 is TGTGCCAGCAGTTACGACAGAACCTACGAGCAGTACTTC.

This clonotype ranks as hyperexpanded (1% or more). This chain connects TRBV4-3 to TRBJ2-5, with TRBD1 identical over 8 bases. The V gene end was trimmed by 2 bases and the J gene end by 4 bases; junction bases not matched to a gene: 6. Germline V lookup: CDR1 LGHNA, CDR2 YSLEER. CDR3 size: 15 residues. The CDR3 DNA is TGCGCCAGCAGCCAATCTCAGGGGGCATCAGAGACCCAGTACTTC. This sequence encodes CASSQSQGASETQYF.

The rearrangement uses TRBV7-9 and TRBJ1-6; 8 positions match TRBD1. CDR3 size: 13 residues. Germline CDR1 reads SEHNR; CDR2 reads FQNEAQ (reference sequence). V lost 5 bases to trimming and J lost 9 bases; unmatched junction nucleotides: 3. For the CDR3, the DNA is TGTGCCAGCAGCCGGACAGGGTCTTCACCCCTCCACTTT. Translated: CASSRTGSSPLHF.

The rearrangement links TRBV6-4 to TRBJ2-3; 11 nucleotides align to TRBD2. Unmatched junction bases numbered 4, after V lost 2 bases and J lost 6 bases. Germline assignment: CDR1 MRHNA and CDR2 SNTAGT. CDR3 size: 15 residues. The CDR3 bases are TGTGCCAGCAGTGACGGGTCTAGCGGGGGGGATACGCAGTATTTT. Its protein product is CASSDGSSGGDTQYF.